This T cell receptor beta chain was recovered during a study of T cells in Graves' hyperthyroidism and ophthalmopathy (dated by TCRdb to between 2018 and 2021). Regarding the complete study: Peripheral blood samples were taken at the time of initial diagnosis, prior to any treatment. To identify distinguishing TCR V-J signatures, a discovery cohort of 95 to 100 patients was used, comprising some 43 with Graves' ophthalmopathy and 57 with stable Graves' hyperthyroidism. Prospective prediction of ophthalmopathy was tested in an independent validation cohort of 18 to 20 hyperthyroidism patients and 17 patients who later progressed to ophthalmopathy. The approximately 98 discovery patients were randomly divided into training and test sets at a 7:3 ratio. In addition, the study compared T-cell repertoires in thyroid tissue and in blood from six Graves' hyperthyroidism patients. Following sampling, methimazole starting at 30 mg daily was given to hyperthyroidism patients, and high-dose intravenous methylprednisolone was given to ophthalmopathy patients. According to the paper, TCR Vbeta CDR3 sequencing was carried out on some 140 peripheral blood samples, which came from approximately 41 ophthalmopathy, around 75 hyperthyroidism and some 17 progressor patients. Points the paper makes about the study in general: Most expanded thyroid clonotypes (frequency above 0.001) were also detected in blood, suggesting blood repertoires may reflect thyroid immune responses. During validation, the model predicted progression to ophthalmopathy a median of about 6.5 months ahead of onset, with approximately 71% sensitivity and 72% to 80% specificity. Sample size was not statistically predetermined, and investigators were not blinded to group allocation. Ophthalmopathy was separated from stable hyperthyroidism by a 13 V-J signature model, with approximately 86% sensitivity and roughly 81% specificity obtained in cross-validation and 80%/75% obtained in testing.

The cysteine opens and the phenylalanine closes a CDR3 of 16 amino acids. Solely the CDR3 DNA is kept, with 48 bases framed from the first base. The germline V gene supplies CDR1 KGHSH and CDR2 LQKENI. V loses 3 bases of germline sequence and J loses 0 bases, and the interval between the two ends is 12 bases. Graves' hyperthyroidism was defined as stable when no progression to ophthalmopathy occurred over 18 months of follow-up. The hyperthyroidism patients were between 18 and 65 years old and newly diagnosed, with a disease duration of less than 2 months. The study excluded patients with uncontrolled infections, other autoimmune diseases, pregnancy or lactation. Diagnoses were established on the basis of clinical symptoms, serum thyroxine and TRAb, thyroid ultrasound, and orbital computed tomography. Ficoll-Paque density gradient centrifugation was used to isolate PBMCs from 8.5 to 10 ml of fresh peripheral blood. Total RNA was extracted using Trizol reagent, and RNA quality was assessed on an Agilent 2100 Bioanalyzer.

Amplification of TCR beta CDR3 regions was carried out from RNA transcripts. A first-round RT-PCR of the TCR CDR3 used the HTBI primer set with the Qiagen OneStep RT-PCR kit. The libraries were constructed in a second round of multiplex PCR and then size-selected and purified. The libraries were sequenced on an Illumina HiSeq2000 using paired-end 100 bp reads. Per the authors' processing: Raw data were processed with SOAPnuke, discarding reads with adapters, uncalled bases, mean Phred below 15, or no exact constant-primer or identifier match. High-quality paired reads were merged with COPE v1.2.5, and unique nucleotide sequences were defined as clonotypes. Clonotypes were aligned to IMGT TRBV, TRBD and TRBJ reference segments using MiTCR v1.1. Analysis was restricted to V-J combinations with a frequency above 0.0001, which covered roughly 99% of repertoires. A TCS score was defined as the ratio of F50 (clonal expansion) to E x V (chaos), with BLOSUM62-based TCRdist applied between CDR3 peptides within each V-J. Welch's t-statistics and random forest reduced 500 to 650 V-J features to roughly 13, which were used in a naive Bayes classifier (R e1071). The raw public reads went through TCRdb reprocessing: fastp at Q25, MiXCR clone calling, in-frame beta chains kept. One record per CDR3 amino acid sequence lists the most common genes and DNA. V and J calls and clone size were set by TCRdb, not the authors. This sample comprises about 700,000 distinct CDR3 sequences, 14% of them detected only once. The ten top clones hold about 9.4% of the sample.

This clonotype was observed many times. Its antigen is still unknown. One base away there is no much larger clone; base qualities are not given. This TCR derives from a young woman with Graves' hyperthyroidism. The chain is made from TRBV18 and TRBJ1-5; 5 matching bases give a weak D call of TRBD1. Sequenced input: blood. The CDR3 protein is CASSPPRTFSNQPQHF. The DNA sequence is as follows: TGTGCCAGCTCACCCCCGAGGACATTTAGCAATCAGCCCCAGCATTTT.